The rows below give T cell receptor beta chains drawn from one sample of a study of shared clonotypes between healthy human individuals. Sequencing was performed with immunoSEQ multiplex PCR; in TCRdb, only in-frame clones are kept and a portion is missing. The profile shows roughly 410,000 clones, 90% to 97% of them singletons. Sequences were obtained from memory CD8+ T cells sorted from blood. The receptors derive from a man aged 30 to 45 in good health. The CDR3 runs from the conserved cysteine through the conserved F or W. A D gene is named only where the DNA matches it firmly.

v_call d_call cdr3_aa
TRBV2 NA CASMGGAYEQYF
TRBV5-6 NA CASSLTGRGVREQYF
TRBV7-9 NA CASSFYRDREKLFF
TRBV4-1 NA CASSQELARAIGETQYF
TRBV28 NA CASSLSETQYF
TRBV28 NA CASSWAFDSKGIQYF
TRBV9 NA CASSVGPALGEQFF
TRBV6-1 NA CASSVGGTNEKLFF
TRBV11-1 NA CASSLGGPGANVLTF
TRBV19 TRBD2 CASSRTSGSVTGELFF
TRBV9 TRBD2 CASSVGEVAGVNEQYF
TRBV7-9 TRBD2 CASRSGTSGRSPYNEQFF
TRBV7-2 NA CASSLDRGATYEQYF
TRBV7-2 TRBD2 CASSLVASGVYNEQFF
TRBV28 NA CASSLGSSYEQYF
TRBV7-9 NA CASSLMTTEEAFF
TRBV10-2 TRBD1 CASSESGQGEGYTF
TRBV6-1 NA CASSVLPPSAFF
TRBV27 TRBD2 CASSLRGDSYEQYF
TRBV2 TRBD2 CASKGSGSRNTGELFF
TRBV10-3 NA CAISRTGTQNTEAFF
TRBV28 NA CASGTRNEKLFF
TRBV6-1 NA CATSGLGGNQPQHF
TRBV7-2 NA CASSLQGTDTQYF
TRBV29-1 TRBD1 CSVDQGGHEQYF
TRBV21-1 NA CASSKEREESNQPQHF
TRBV5-1 NA CASSPLMYAQDYEQYF
TRBV28 NA CATIPRTDTQYF
TRBV28 NA CASSGYRGGETQYF
TRBV25-1 NA CASSVSLLETQYF
TRBV7-7 NA CASSLTGMNEQFF
TRBV6-1 TRBD1 CASSGPTGTGKNIQYF
TRBV6-5 NA CASSSTPTGELFF
TRBV19 NA CASSIHSPHSGNTIYF
TRBV5-3 TRBD2 CARSLNLTSGTYNEQFF
TRBV10-3 NA CAISEAGSNQPQHF
TRBV5-5 NA CASSLFPGMNTEAFF
TRBV19 NA CASSRGTYGYTF
TRBV5-4 NA CASSLRWDETQYF
TRBV4-2 NA CASSQDTEQFF
TRBV5-1 TRBD1 CASSLAGTGAYEQYF
TRBV7-6 TRBD2 CASSPLTVAGVAYNEQFF